One sample yielded the 14 T cell receptor beta chains listed below, sequenced in a study of T cell responses to AZD1222 COVID-19 vaccine. Profiling relied on immunoSEQ multiplex PCR, and the TCRdb table lists in-frame clones only, not all of them. The data hold roughly 180,000 clones, with 75% to 95% observed a single time. The sample here was peripheral blood, taken on day 0 of AZD1222 vaccination. The source of these receptors is an adult in good health.

The chain joins TRBV6-5 to TRBJ1-2, with D possibly matching TRBD1 (6 bases). This CDR3 has 15 amino acids. The germline V gene encodes CDR1 MNHEY and CDR2 SVGAGI. V gave up 2 bases and J gave up 2 bases, with 12 bases separating them. The CDR3 here is CASSYGQGYNYGYTF. The CDR3 nucleotides are TGTGCCAGCAGTTACGGGCAGGGGTACAACTATGGCTACACCTTC.

This sequence joins TRBV3-1 (or the pseudogene TRBV3-2) and TRBJ1-1, with no clear D. The CDR3 loop spans 15 amino acids. In germline, CDR1 is LGHDT, CDR2 YNNKEL (reference sequence). V lost 2 bases, J lost 1 base, and 11 bases lay in between. CDR3 in amino acids: CASSQPPTGNTEAFF. The CDR3 DNA follows: TGTGCCAGCAGCCAACCTCCTACCGGGAACACTGAAGCTTTCTTT.

CDR3 sequence reads: CASSVGAGAGGVVNEQFF. CDR3 sequence (DNA): TGTGCCAGCAGCGTAGGAGCGGGAGCGGGGGGGGTCGTCAATGAGCAGTTCTTC. The V call is TRBV9, the J call TRBJ2-1; 10 nucleotides align to TRBD2. The CDR3 consists of 18 residues. CDR1 SGDLS and CDR2 YYNGEE come from the germline V gene. J gave up 6 bases and V 0 bases, and 12 bases lay outside the gene matches.

The genes are TRBV7-2 and TRBJ2-1; TRBD2 might be the D (5 bases). The V and J ends lost 2 bases and 6 bases respectively, with 8 bases between them. The CDR3 length is 13 residues. From germline, CDR1 is SGHTA and CDR2 FQGNSA. The CDR3 sequence: CASSLNRGNEQFF. The CDR3 region has the DNA TGTGCCAGCAGCTTAAACCGGGGCAATGAGCAGTTCTTC.

The gene calls are TRBV6-5 and TRBJ1-2; D gene uncertain. Deletions cut 2 bases from V and 3 bases from J, with 13 bases between. CDR1 and CDR2 (germline): MNHEY, SVGAGI. The CDR3 is made up of 15 amino acids. CDR3 coding DNA: TGTGCCAGCAGTTACCGTCTCACCTTAGACTATGGCTACACCTTC. It translates to CASSYRLTLDYGYTF.

The rearrangement links TRBV6-5 to TRBJ2-7; perhaps TRBD2 as D (5 bases). From germline, CDR1 is MNHEY and CDR2 SVGAGI. The V end was cut by 1 base, the J end by 6 bases, with 13 bases between. The CDR3 consists of 14 residues. CDR3 sequence: CASSYLEVRSEQYF. The CDR3 DNA sequence: TGTGCCAGCAGTTACTTGGAGGTCAGGAGCGAGCAGTACTTC.

The genes are TRBV20-1 and TRBJ2-7; a possible D gene is TRBD1 (6 bases). The germline V gene encodes CDR1 DFQATT and CDR2 SNEGSKA (reference sequence). The ends were cut back, 3 bases at V and 6 bases at J, with 15 bases in the middle. This CDR3 spans 13 amino acids. The CDR3 DNA follows: TGCAGTGCTAGTGGCAGGGGTTATGGCGAGCAGTACTTC. It is translated as CSASGRGYGEQYF.

The V gene is TRBV5-1, the J gene TRBJ1-2, with 7 bases lining up with TRBD1. The V and J ends lost 1 base and 8 bases, in that order; junction bases with no gene match: 11. The CDR3 totals 15 residues. Germline V gives CDR1 SGHRS, CDR2 YFSETQ. The CDR3 region is CASSLNGQEMGGYTF. CDR3 coding DNA: TGCGCCAGCAGCTTGAACGGACAGGAGATGGGAGGCTACACCTTC.

This chain joins TRBV2 and TRBJ1-2, with 7 bases aligning to TRBD1. V lost 4 bases and J lost 1; bases outside the gene matches: 3. The CDR3 runs to 14 residues. Germline CDR1 and CDR2: SNHLY and FYNNEI. The CDR3 DNA reads as TGTGCCAGCAGTGTGAACAGGGGTAACTATGGCTACACCTTC. Its translation is CASSVNRGNYGYTF.

This chain links TRBV6-2 or TRBV6-3 with TRBJ1-6; D is perhaps TRBD1 (5 bases). Deletions cut 2 bases from V and 2 bases from J, with 7 bases between. Germline-derived CDR1 and CDR2 are MNHEY and SVGEGT. The CDR3 is made up of 15 amino acids. The CDR3 region has the DNA TGTGCCAGCAGTTACGGGGCGGCCTATAATTCACCCCTCCACTTT. It specifies CASSYGAAYNSPLHF.

Notes on this clone: This specimen includes other DNA sequences encoding the same CDR3. CDR3 in DNA: TGTGCCAGTAGTATAGGGGGCCTAGGCACTGAAGCTTTCTTT. Translation gives CASSIGGLGTEAFF. This sequence joins TRBV19 and TRBJ1-1; D is possibly TRBD1 (5 bases). Germline V gene lookup returns CDR1 LNHDA and CDR2 SQIVND (reference sequence). V was pared by 1 base and J by 4 bases, with 10 bases between. CDR3 length equals 14 residues.

The chain employs TRBV14 and TRBJ1-6; no definite D call. The CDR3 totals 14 residues. From germline, CDR1 is SGHDN and CDR2 FVKESK. V lost 0 bases and J 7 bases, leaving 7 bases between the germline ends. The CDR3 coding sequence is TGTGCCAGCAGCCAAGAGTTAGGAAATTCACCCCTCCACTTT. Translating gives CASSQELGNSPLHF. Together with reference TRBV14 and TRBJ1-6, the CDR3 gives the full variable domain: EAGVTQFPSHSVIEKGQTVTLRCDPISGHDNLYWYRRVMGKEIKFLLHFVKESKQDESGMPNNRFLAERTGGTYSTLKVQPAELEDSGVYFCASSQELGNSPLHFGNGTRLTVT.

The chain is built from TRBV7-8 and TRBJ2-3, with D maybe TRBD1 (5 bases). V gave up 2 bases and J gave up 1 base, with 13 bases separating them. From germline, CDR1 is SGHVS and CDR2 FQNEAQ. The CDR3 consists of 16 residues. The CDR3 is CASSLSLQGRTDTQYF. CDR3 bases: TGTGCCAGCAGCTTATCTCTGCAGGGCCGCACAGATACGCAGTATTTT.

The chain links TRBV9 to TRBJ2-7, with 10 positions matching TRBD2. Germline V lookup: CDR1 SGDLS, CDR2 YYNGEE. V was clipped by 0 bases and J by 7 bases; unmatched bases: 7. The CDR3 runs to 15 residues. The CDR3 DNA is TGTGCCAGCAGCGTAGGGGCTAGCGGGGGTGGTGAGCAGTACTTC. Residues: CASSVGASGGGEQYF.